Presented here are 7 T cell receptor beta chains from one specimen sequenced in a study of blood T cell repertoires in COVID-19 (dated by TCRdb to the early 2020s). Library creation used the immunoSEQ multiplex PCR assay. In TCRdb, the immuneACCESS table is reduced to in-frame sequences with V and J assigned. These tables do not hold every clone; where another copy was compared, an unresolved V gene accounts for under half, and the others remain unexplained. The sample table lists 450,000 or so clones, 89% of them with a count of one. Roughly 0.92% of the sample is in the top ten clones. Source material: peripheral blood. The receptor set was obtained from a man younger than 35 with COVID-19, enrolled during active disease.

The chain joins TRBV4-1 to TRBJ1-4; TRBD1 is a possible D gene (5 bases). The CDR3 extends over 14 amino acids. V was clipped by 4 bases and J by 7 bases, with 13 bases between them. Per the germline V gene, CDR1 is MGHRA and CDR2 is YSYEKL. CDR3 region: CASSLHGGGEKLFF. The CDR3 DNA sequence: TGCGCCAGCAGCCTCCACGGCGGGGGTGAAAAACTGTTTTTT.

The table lists this clone with a count of one. This chain links TRBV28 with TRBJ2-7; 8 positions match TRBD2. The CDR3 is 13 residues long. Per germline, CDR1 MDHEN and CDR2 SYDVKM. Unmatched junction bases numbered 4, after V lost 6 bases and J lost 3 bases. The CDR3 nucleotides read TGTGCCAGCAGCTCCACTAGCGGCTACGAGCAGTACTTC. Protein sequence: CASSSTSGYEQYF.

The chain couples TRBV18 to TRBJ2-1, with TRBD2 matching over 11 bases. Germline-derived CDR1 and CDR2 are KGHSH and LQKENI. V was clipped by 2 bases and J by 8 bases; unmatched bases: 5. The CDR3 sequence is 15 residues long. In DNA, the CDR3 is TGTGCCAGCTCACCAGGGCTAGCGGGAGGAGATGAGCAGTTCTTC. Translating gives CASSPGLAGGDEQFF.

The gene calls are TRBV29-1 and TRBJ2-1, with D uncertain. Germline V gene data show CDR1 as SQVTM and CDR2 as ANQGSEA. V was clipped by 4 bases and J by 6 bases, with 13 bases between them. The CDR3 sequence is 13 residues long. In DNA form, the CDR3 reads TGCAGCGTTGTTCCAGTATCCCTCAATGAGCAGTTCTTC. This translates into CSVVPVSLNEQFF.

The chain employs TRBV11-2 and TRBJ1-4; 10 nucleotides agree with TRBD1. The V segment lost 0 bases and the J segment 11 bases; nucleotides outside the gene matches: 12. Germline V gene lookup returns CDR1 SGHAT and CDR2 FQNNGV. This CDR3 has 17 amino acids. CDR3: CASSLDPRTGGSGKLFF. DNA for the CDR3: TGTGCCAGCAGCTTAGATCCGCGGACAGGGGGGTCAGGGAAACTGTTTTTT.

The chain employs TRBV27 and TRBJ2-7; 7 bases align to TRBD1. Trimming at V came to 5 bases and at J to 3 bases, leaving 4 bases not matched to a gene. CDR3 length: 13 residues. In germline, CDR1 is MNHEY, CDR2 SMNVEV (reference sequence). Written as DNA, the CDR3 is TGTGCCAGCAGTAACGGACAGGTCTACGAGCAGTACTTC. Its translation is CASSNGQVYEQYF.

CDR3 loop: CASSGGQLQPQHF. The CDR3 nucleotides read TGTGCCAGTAGTGGAGGACAGCTACAGCCCCAGCATTTT. The rearrangement links TRBV19 to TRBJ1-5; possibly TRBD1 for D (6 bases). This CDR3 is built from 13 residues. Germline CDR1 LNHDA, CDR2 SQIVND (reference sequence). Trimming took off 5 bases at V and 7 bases at J, with 12 bases between the two ends.